What follows is one T cell receptor beta chain and its context. The CDR3 is made up of 17 amino acids. Germline V gives CDR1 SNHLY, CDR2 FYNNEI. Trimming took 6 bases from V and 0 from J; bases not matched to a gene: 7. Clones were sequenced by immunoSEQ multiplex PCR, and TCRdb holds only the in-frame ones, with some missing. Of about 120,000 clones detected, 80% to 90% appear once; the ten largest clones hold about 12%. These data originate in a study of blood T cell repertoires in COVID-19. Overall study: COVID-19 samples collected from the United States, Italy and Spain covered acute and convalescent phases. PBMCs, B-cell-depleted T cells, or T cells provided the cDNA or gDNA that made up the material.

The V and J genes are TRBV2 and TRBJ1-6; TRBD1 matches 8 bases. This receptor was obtained from a human donor in a cohort sampled during active COVID-19. Sequencing was carried out using peripheral blood. This CDR3 is CASRGQAIYSYNSPLHF. The CDR3 bases are TGTGCCAGCAGGGGACAGGCGATCTACTCCTATAATTCACCCCTCCACTTT.